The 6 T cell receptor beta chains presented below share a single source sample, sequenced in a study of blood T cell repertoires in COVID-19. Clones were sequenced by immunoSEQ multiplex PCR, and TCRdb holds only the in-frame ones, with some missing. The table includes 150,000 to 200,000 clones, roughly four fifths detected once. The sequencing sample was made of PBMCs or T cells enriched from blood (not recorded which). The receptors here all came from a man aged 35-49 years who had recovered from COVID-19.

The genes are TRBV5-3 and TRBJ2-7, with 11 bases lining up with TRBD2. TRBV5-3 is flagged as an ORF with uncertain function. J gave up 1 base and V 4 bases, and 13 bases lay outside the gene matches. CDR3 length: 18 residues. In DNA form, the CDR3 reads TGTGCCAGAAGCCCGACTAGCGGGAACAGGCCGGGGTCCTACGAGCAGTACGTC. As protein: CARSPTSGNRPGSYEQYV.

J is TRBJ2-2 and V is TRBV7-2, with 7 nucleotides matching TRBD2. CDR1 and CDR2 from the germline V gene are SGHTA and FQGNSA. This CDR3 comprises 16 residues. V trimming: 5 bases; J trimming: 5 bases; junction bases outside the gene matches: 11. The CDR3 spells CASSASGGGRTGELFF. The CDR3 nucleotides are TGTGCCAGCAGCGCGTCTGGCGGGGGAAGGACCGGGGAGCTGTTTTTT.

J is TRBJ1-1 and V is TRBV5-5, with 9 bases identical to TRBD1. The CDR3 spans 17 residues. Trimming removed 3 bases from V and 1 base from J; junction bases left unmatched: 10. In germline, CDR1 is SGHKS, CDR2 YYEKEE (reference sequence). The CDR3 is CASSSFLGQGQNTEAFF. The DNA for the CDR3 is TGTGCCAGCAGCTCCTTCCTGGGACAGGGACAGAACACTGAAGCTTTCTTT.

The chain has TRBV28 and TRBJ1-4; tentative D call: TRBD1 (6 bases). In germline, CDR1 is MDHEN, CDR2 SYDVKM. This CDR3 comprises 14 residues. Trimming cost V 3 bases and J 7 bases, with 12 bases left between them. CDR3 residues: CASSLGGRSEKLFF. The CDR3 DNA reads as TGTGCCAGCAGTTTGGGGGGGCGGAGTGAAAAACTGTTTTTT.

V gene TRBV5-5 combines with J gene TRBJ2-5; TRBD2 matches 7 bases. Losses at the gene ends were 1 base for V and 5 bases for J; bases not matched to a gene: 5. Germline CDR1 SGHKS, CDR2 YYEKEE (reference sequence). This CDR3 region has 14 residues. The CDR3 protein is CASSLRRGGETQYF. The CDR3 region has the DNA TGTGCCAGCAGCTTGAGGCGGGGAGGGGAGACCCAGTACTTC.

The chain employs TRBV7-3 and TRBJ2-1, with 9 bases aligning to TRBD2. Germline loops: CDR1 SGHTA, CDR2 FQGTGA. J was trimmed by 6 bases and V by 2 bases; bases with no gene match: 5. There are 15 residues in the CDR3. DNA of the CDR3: TGTGCCAGCAGCTTATGGGGGACTAGCTCCAATGAGCAGTTCTTC. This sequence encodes CASSLWGTSSNEQFF.